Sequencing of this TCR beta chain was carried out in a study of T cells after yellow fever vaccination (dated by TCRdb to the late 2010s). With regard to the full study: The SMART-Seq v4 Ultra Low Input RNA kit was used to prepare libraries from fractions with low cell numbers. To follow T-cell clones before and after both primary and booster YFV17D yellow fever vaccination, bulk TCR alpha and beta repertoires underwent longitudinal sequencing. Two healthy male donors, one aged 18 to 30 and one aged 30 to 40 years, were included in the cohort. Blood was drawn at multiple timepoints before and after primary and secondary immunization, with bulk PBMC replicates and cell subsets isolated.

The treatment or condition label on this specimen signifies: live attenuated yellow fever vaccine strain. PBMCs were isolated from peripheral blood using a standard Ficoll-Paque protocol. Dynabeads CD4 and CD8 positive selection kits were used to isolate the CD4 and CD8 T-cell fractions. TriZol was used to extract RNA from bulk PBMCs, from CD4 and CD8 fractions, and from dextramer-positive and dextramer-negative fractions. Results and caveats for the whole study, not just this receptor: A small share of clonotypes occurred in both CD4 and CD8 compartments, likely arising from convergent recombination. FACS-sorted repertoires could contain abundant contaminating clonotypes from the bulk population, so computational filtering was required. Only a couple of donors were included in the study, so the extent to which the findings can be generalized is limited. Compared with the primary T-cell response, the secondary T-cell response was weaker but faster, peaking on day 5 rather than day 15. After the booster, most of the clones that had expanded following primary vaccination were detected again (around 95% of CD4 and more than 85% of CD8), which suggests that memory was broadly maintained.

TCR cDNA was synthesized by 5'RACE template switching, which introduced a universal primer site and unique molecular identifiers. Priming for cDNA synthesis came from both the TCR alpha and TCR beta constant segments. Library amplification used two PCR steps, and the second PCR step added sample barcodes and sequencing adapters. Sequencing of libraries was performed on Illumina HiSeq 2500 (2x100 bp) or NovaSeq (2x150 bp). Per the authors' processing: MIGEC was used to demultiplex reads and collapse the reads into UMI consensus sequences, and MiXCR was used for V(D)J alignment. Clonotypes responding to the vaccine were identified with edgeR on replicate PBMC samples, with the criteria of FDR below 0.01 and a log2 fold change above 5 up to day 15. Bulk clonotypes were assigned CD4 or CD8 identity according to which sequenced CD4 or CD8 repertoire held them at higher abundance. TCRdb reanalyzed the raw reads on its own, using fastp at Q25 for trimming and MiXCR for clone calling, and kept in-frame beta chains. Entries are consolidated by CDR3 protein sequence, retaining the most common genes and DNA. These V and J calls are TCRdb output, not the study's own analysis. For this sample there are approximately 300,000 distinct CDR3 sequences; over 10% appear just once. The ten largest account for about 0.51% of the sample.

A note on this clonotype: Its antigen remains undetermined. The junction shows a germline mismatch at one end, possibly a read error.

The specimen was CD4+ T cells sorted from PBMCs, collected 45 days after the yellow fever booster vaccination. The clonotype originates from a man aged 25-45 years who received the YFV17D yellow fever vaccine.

The DNA sequence is TGTGCCAGCAGCTTGAGGAGGGAAAGCTCCTACAGTGAGCAGTTCTTC. Its coded protein is CASSLRRESSYSEQFF. The chain is assembled from TRBV5-4 and TRBJ2-1; D gene: possibly TRBD2, on 6 matching bases. The CDR3 runs 16 amino acids, cysteine and phenylalanine included. Here the CDR3 DNA is all that survives: 48 bases in frame from base 1. The germline V gene (reference sequence) provides CDR1 SGHNT and CDR2 YYREEE.